This T cell receptor beta chain was sequenced in a study of T-cell memory formation after mild COVID-19. The overall study: Largely donor-specific sequence clusters came from a couple of donors.

The CDR3 has 14 residues. With 1 base removed from V and 5 bases from J, the gap between germline ends came to 11 bases. The study's findings and limits: Whereas later expanders leaned CD4+, clones contracting day 15 to 85 showed a balanced CD4/CD8 makeup. That cross-reactive memory joined was suggested by some responding clones appearing in pre-infection memory.

Worth noting for this clonotype: What it binds is unknown.

Employing constant-segment primers, 5'RACE generated TCR alpha and TCR beta cDNA libraries bearing sample barcodes and UMIs. TCRdb analysed the 5' RACE reads with MiXCR anew, one entry per CDR3 protein. The sample has fewer than 700,000 distinct CDR3 sequences; roughly a fifth are singletons. The chain employs TRBV12-3 or TRBV12-4 and TRBJ1-1; TRBD1 is a possible D gene (5 bases). Sequencing was carried out using PBMCs or a T cell subset sorted from them (not recorded which). This receptor was identified in an adult woman who had mild COVID-19 (a few samples of this study predate the infection). Cell type and time point are not known. The CDR3 nucleotides are TGTGCCAGCAGTTTAGTGCAGGGCAGTACTGAAGCTTTCTTT. Protein: CASSLVQGSTEAFF.